These 20 T cell receptor beta chains came from one sample sequenced in a study of early T cells in non-severe SARS-CoV-2 infection. TCRdb reanalysed the 5' RACE reads using MiXCR and keeps one entry per CDR3 protein. Of roughly 61,000 distinct CDR3 sequences in the sample, approximately 13% were seen once. This specimen consisted of whole blood, obtained at baseline. The origin of the receptors is an adult who was a healthcare worker with PCR-confirmed SARS-CoV-2 infection or an uninfected control (not recorded which).

This chain joins TRBV6-5 and TRBJ1-2; D remains unclear. Deletions cut 5 bases from V and 0 bases from J, with 10 bases between. Germline assignment: CDR1 MNHEY and CDR2 SVGAGI. CDR3 length equals 14 residues. The CDR3 spells CASSPPGANYGYTF. The CDR3 DNA reads as TGTGCCAGCAGTCCGCCGGGAGCTAACTATGGCTACACCTTC.

This clonotype has just a few counts. This chain's CDR3 is CASSYWPGGLRSYNEQFF. The DNA of the CDR3 is TGTGCCAGCAGTTACTGGCCAGGGGGTCTTCGATCCTACAATGAGCAGTTCTTC. The chain is built from TRBV6-2 or TRBV6-3 and TRBJ2-1, with 7 bases matching TRBD1. The CDR3 extends over 18 amino acids. The ends lost 1 base at V and 1 base at J; junction bases unmatched: 10. CDR1 and CDR2 (germline): MNHEY, SVGEGT.

This clonotype was picked up many times. The chain has TRBV14 and TRBJ2-7, with TRBD2 as a possible D gene (6 bases). In germline, CDR1 is SGHDN, CDR2 FVKESK. Trimming cost V 1 base and J 5 bases, with 12 bases left between them. This CDR3 contains 14 residues. The CDR3 DNA is TGTGCCAGCAGCCAAGTCTTTACGGGGGACGAGCAGTACTTC. This encodes CASSQVFTGDEQYF.

This clonotype was seen more than once but under ten times. The genes are TRBV28 and TRBJ1-2; 9 positions agree with TRBD1. This CDR3 has 14 residues. CDR1 MDHEN and CDR2 SYDVKM come from the germline V gene. The V segment lost 7 bases and the J segment 6 bases; nucleotides outside the gene matches: 9. This chain's CDR3 is CASISTGTGNGYTF. For the CDR3, the DNA is TGTGCCAGCATTTCGACCGGGACAGGGAATGGCTACACCTTC.

Notes on this clonotype: Given a much more abundant clone one base away, this may be a read error. The chain links TRBV18 to TRBJ2-7; D is unresolved. This CDR3 is built from 12 residues. The ends were cut back, 4 bases at V and 4 bases at J, with 8 bases in the middle. Germline assignment: CDR1 KGHSH and CDR2 LQKENI. The DNA for the CDR3 is TGTGCCAGCTCACTAGGGAAGTACGAGCAGTACTTC. This codes for CASSLGKYEQYF.

This chain connects TRBV29-1 to TRBJ2-5, with D unresolved. The CDR3 runs to 10 residues. In germline, CDR1 is SQVTM, CDR2 ANQGSEA. V was trimmed by 5 bases and J by 5 bases, leaving 6 bases between them. CDR3 sequence reads: CSVNPETQYF. The CDR3, as DNA: TGCAGCGTTAACCCGGAGACCCAGTACTTC.

The chain joins TRBV5-1 to TRBJ2-7; D not certain. Germline V gene lookup returns CDR1 SGHRS and CDR2 YFSETQ. Between the trimmed V and J ends, which lost 4 bases and 7 bases, there was a span of 18 bases. This CDR3 comprises 14 residues. The CDR3 is CASSQNSEVEEQYF. In nucleotides, the CDR3 is TGCGCCAGCAGCCAGAATAGTGAGGTAGAGGAGCAGTACTTC.

This chain joins TRBV18 and TRBJ1-2, with TRBD1 matching 8 bases. Germline V gives CDR1 KGHSH, CDR2 LQKENI. This CDR3 is built from 18 residues. The trim removed 4 bases at V and 7 bases at J, leaving 20 bases unmatched. The chain's CDR3 is CASSLSETGVSFVPGYTF. In nucleotides, the CDR3 is TGTGCCAGCTCACTGTCCGAGACAGGGGTGAGCTTTGTTCCTGGCTACACCTTC. Based on the CDR3 plus reference TRBV18 and TRBJ1-2, the full variable domain is NAGVMQNPRHLVRRRGQEARLRCSPMKGHSHVYWYRQLPEEGLKFMVYLQKENIIDESGMPKERFSAEFPKEGPSILRIQQVVRGDSAAYFCASSLSETGVSFVPGYTFGSGTRLTVV.

This clonotype was detected a few times. The chain is built from TRBV6-6 and TRBJ2-2; weak D call: TRBD2 (6 bases). The V gene's germline CDR1 is MNHNY and CDR2 SVGAGI (reference sequence). This CDR3 is built from 14 residues. Trimming shortened V by 2 bases and J by 5 bases, and 9 bases separated the two germline ends. This chain's CDR3 is CASSYARGTGELFF. CDR3 DNA sequence: TGTGCCAGCAGTTACGCTCGGGGGACCGGGGAGCTGTTTTTT.

The chain combines TRBV7-8 with TRBJ1-6, with unresolved D. This CDR3 region has 13 residues. Trimming removed 5 bases at V and 5 bases at J, with 7 bases between. Germline loops: CDR1 SGHVS, CDR2 FQNEAQ. CDR3 coding DNA: TGTGCCAGCAGCCCCGGGAATAATTCACCCCTCCACTTT. This encodes CASSPGNNSPLHF.

This clonotype was observed many times. The chain joins TRBV20-1 to TRBJ1-4; D remains ambiguous. The ends were cut back, 6 bases at V and 5 bases at J, with 13 bases in the middle. Germline CDR1 DFQATT, CDR2 SNEGSKA (reference sequence). This CDR3 is 13 amino acids long. Written as DNA, the CDR3 is TGCAGTGCCGCTGATCTGTCAAATGAAAAACTGTTTTTT. Translated, it gives CSAADLSNEKLFF.

This chain joins TRBV19 and TRBJ2-6; no firm D call. The CDR3 extends over 13 amino acids. Germline CDR1 is LNHDA and CDR2 is SQIVND (reference sequence). The V and J ends lost 7 bases and 2 bases respectively, with 6 bases between them. CDR3 nucleotide sequence: TGTGCCAGTATCCAGACTGGGGCCAACGTCCTGACTTTC. Its translation is CASIQTGANVLTF.

A few counts support this clonotype. The chain has TRBV4-2 and TRBJ1-6; D call uncertain. Per the germline V gene, CDR1 is LGHNA and CDR2 is YNFKEQ. CDR3 size: 15 residues. The germline V and J ends were trimmed by 0 bases and 9 bases, with 12 bases remaining between them. The CDR3 spells CASSQEEDHSSPLHF. CDR3 nucleotide sequence: TGTGCCAGCAGCCAAGAGGAGGACCATTCTTCACCCCTCCACTTT.

The V call is TRBV19, the J call TRBJ2-1; 10 bases line up with TRBD2. Germline values: CDR1 LNHDA, CDR2 SQIVND (reference sequence). There are 14 residues in the CDR3. Trimming removed 4 bases from V and 7 bases from J; junction bases left unmatched: 4. CDR3 sequence reads: CASSTLAGENEQFF. The CDR3 coding sequence is TGTGCCAGTAGTACCCTAGCGGGAGAGAATGAGCAGTTCTTC.

This clonotype was counted at least ten times. The CDR3 DNA follows: TGTGCCAGCCTGACAGGGCTTGGCTACACCTTC. This translates into CASLTGLGYTF. V gene TRBV25-1 combines with J gene TRBJ1-2; 7 positions agree with TRBD1. CDR3 size: 11 residues. Germline CDR1 is MGHDK and CDR2 is SYGVNS. V gave up 8 bases and J gave up 7 bases; unmatched junction bases: 4.

The chain is built from TRBV11-1 and TRBJ1-1; 8 positions match TRBD1. Germline-derived CDR1 and CDR2 are SGHAT and FQDESV (reference sequence). J gave up 11 bases and V 1 base, and 9 bases lay outside the gene matches. The CDR3 has 14 amino acids. The CDR3 loop is CASSLGDRLMPAFF. Written as DNA, the CDR3 is TGTGCCAGCAGCTTAGGGGACAGGCTTATGCCGGCTTTCTTT.

The chain uses TRBV12-3 or TRBV12-4 and TRBJ1-1, with 7 bases lining up with TRBD1. The CDR3 is 16 residues long. V lost 6 bases, J lost 1 base, and 11 bases stayed unmatched. CDR3 DNA sequence: TGTGCCAGCAGACCCAACAGGGGCCGAACGAACACTGAAGCTTTCTTT. This encodes CASRPNRGRTNTEAFF.

In its sample, this clonotype was seen a few times. The chain couples TRBV18 to TRBJ1-1; maybe TRBD1 (6 bases). V was pared by 4 bases and J by 4 bases, with 19 bases between. CDR1 and CDR2 from the germline V gene are KGHSH and LQKENI. The CDR3 is made up of 16 amino acids. The CDR3 protein is CASSLQQGVRSTEAFF. For the CDR3, the DNA is TGTGCCAGCTCACTTCAACAGGGAGTGAGGTCCACTGAAGCTTTCTTT.

This clonotype appeared many times. The chain uses TRBV10-2 and TRBJ1-5; D is undetermined. This CDR3 has 15 residues. The V gene's germline CDR1 is WSHSY and CDR2 SAAADI. The V end was cut by 5 bases, the J end by 1 base, with 12 bases between. The CDR3 reads CASSHSLGSNQPQHF. CDR3 bases: TGCGCCAGCAGTCACAGCTTGGGGAGCAATCAGCCCCAGCATTTT.

This clonotype was counted a few times. V usage is TRBV20-1 and J usage is TRBJ2-1, with 8 nucleotides matching TRBD2. The CDR3 spans 12 residues. Germline loops: CDR1 DFQATT, CDR2 SNEGSKA (reference sequence). Germline trimming cut 3 bases from V and 10 bases from J; bases unmatched to any gene: 5. CDR3 residues: CSASLAGREQFF. DNA of the CDR3: TGCAGTGCTAGCTTAGCGGGAAGGGAGCAGTTCTTC.